This T cell receptor beta chain derives from a study of blood T cell repertoires in COVID-19 (dated by TCRdb to the early 2020s). Regarding the complete study: Samples covering the acute and convalescent phases of COVID-19 were provided by collaborators in the United States, Italy and Spain. The material from the prospective study consisted of cDNA or gDNA derived from T cells, B-cell-depleted T cells, or PBMCs. Deeply sampled blood TCRbeta repertoires from subjects exposed to, actively infected with, or recovered from COVID-19 were included in the dataset. The repertoires were released in a freely available public database meant as a resource for research on the immune response to SARS-CoV-2. Samples were obtained from the ongoing ImmuneRACE study (first 160 participants) and from 950 to 1,500 subjects provided by 6 global collaborators. A de-identified subject ID, COVID-19 status, age in years and sex were almost always included in the sample metadata. HLA class I and class II types, where available, came from metadata supplied by the sample provider rather than from assay-based typing. The research as a whole found: The quantity of clinical and demographic metadata differed by source and by participant and was supplied without curation.

Participants in the prospective study were enrolled through a virtual design, were aged about 18 to 100 years, and lived in about 25 United States geographic areas. To assign participants to cohorts, the prospective study relied on clinical history that participants themselves reported in a screening survey and a study questionnaire. ImmuneRACE Cohort 3 recovered participants were defined by two consecutive negative NP/OP PCR tests, healthcare professional clearance, or symptom resolution. Mobile phlebotomists in the prospective study collected whole blood, serum and a nasopharyngeal or oropharyngeal swab from every participant. Over a roughly 2-month period, participants in the prospective study had the option of providing additional blood draws and questionnaires. Prospective study blood samples were shipped either frozen or at room temperature before DNA extraction. Concerning this clone: The antigen this receptor binds is unknown. There are no base qualities to consult, and no much larger clone falls within one base.

The germline V gene provides CDR1 SQVTM and CDR2 ANQGSEA. Unmatched junction bases come to 16, with V trimmed by 4 bases and J by 4 bases. Counted from cysteine to phenylalanine, this CDR3 has 17 amino acids. Only CDR3 DNA remains: 51 bases, in frame from the first base. The immunoSEQ Assay, a bias-controlled multiplex PCR, was used to amplify TCRbeta CDR3 regions from genomic DNA. As for the original processing: The number of nucleated cells in each sample was estimated by amplification of reference gene primers within the assay. Sequence reads were collapsed and filtered to measure the absolute abundance of every unique TCRbeta CDR3 rearrangement. For each sample, productive Simpson clonality was calculated as the square root of Simpson's diversity index across productive rearrangements. TCRdb took this table from immuneACCESS and kept in-frame rearrangements with V and J called. Such tables lack part of the clones; where checked against another copy, unresolved V genes explain under half of the gap, and the rest is unexplained. V, J and clone size are those of that table, while D and trimming were read from the DNA. Recorded for this sample are 200,000 to 250,000 clones; approximately 90% of them occurred a single time. Approximately 11% of the sample is in the top ten clones.

The rearranged segments are TRBV29-1 and TRBJ1-2, with 9 bases matching TRBD1. The sequence was collected from a man younger than 45 who had recovered from COVID-19. Input material: PBMCs or T cells enriched from blood (not recorded which). The bases read TGCAGCGTTGCGGAAGACAGGGGGAAAACTGGAACCTATGGCTACACCTTC. The translation is CSVAEDRGKTGTYGYTF. Full variable domain (CDR3 extended with the reference TRBV29-1 and TRBJ1-2 proteins): SAVISQKPSRDICQRGTSLTIQCQVDSQVTMMFWYRQQPGQSLTLIATANQGSEATYESGFVIDKFPISRPNLTFSTLTVSNMSPEDSSIYLCSVAEDRGKTGTYGYTFGSGTRLTVV.